The clone carrying this T cell receptor (beta chain) was found many times. This entry comes from a study of neurological immune-mediated disorders. Germline-derived CDR1 and CDR2 are DFQATT and SNEGSKA (reference sequence). Trimming at V came to 0 bases and at J to 7 bases, leaving 14 bases not matched to a gene. The CDR3 spans 17 residues. Via MiXCR, TCRdb re-called the 5' RACE reads, giving one row per CDR3 protein. This table holds roughly 29,000 distinct CDR3 sequences, roughly 25% found once. Specimen: CD4+ T cells from blood. This receptor was taken from a man between 45 and 60 years old with HTLV-1-associated myelopathy (HAM/TSP). The gene calls are TRBV20-1 and TRBJ2-3; 9 nucleotides align to TRBD1. The CDR3 nucleotides are TGCAGTGCTAGAGATCCCTCCACCGGGACAGGGCGATATACGCAGTATTTT. Protein: CSARDPSTGTGRYTQYF.